The clone carrying this T cell receptor beta chain has just a few counts. Its antigen is unidentified. TCR beta libraries were made by quantitative 5'-RACE with molecular barcodes. TCRdb itself ran the 5' RACE reads through MiXCR, one entry per CDR3 protein. The sample lists approximately 540,000 distinct CDR3 sequences; about 12% were seen once. The sample belongs to a study of CD8 T cells in ankylosing spondylitis. CDR3 size: 14 residues. With 8 bases removed from V and 0 bases from J, the gap between germline ends came to 14 bases. The germline V gene encodes CDR1 SNHLY and CDR2 FYNNEI. The study, taken as a whole, reports: Ankylosing spondylitis blood seemed to carry a telltale TCR beta motif made of about 8 highly homologous variants. Some motif variants had been reported before (in reactive arthritis synovial fluid and blood).

Specimen: blood, either unsorted or a sorted T cell fraction (not recorded which). This clonotype originated in a male donor with ankylosing spondylitis. The chain couples TRBV2 to TRBJ2-7; the D is unclear. The CDR3 protein is CASRNQYYSYEQYF. The CDR3 DNA is TGTGCCAGCCGAAACCAATACTACTCCTACGAGCAGTACTTC.